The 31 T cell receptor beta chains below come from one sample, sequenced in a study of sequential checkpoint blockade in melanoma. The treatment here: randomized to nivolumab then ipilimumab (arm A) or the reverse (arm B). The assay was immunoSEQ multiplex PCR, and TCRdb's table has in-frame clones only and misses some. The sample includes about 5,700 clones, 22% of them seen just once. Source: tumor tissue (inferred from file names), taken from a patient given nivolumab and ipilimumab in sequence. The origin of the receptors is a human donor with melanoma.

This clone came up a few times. As DNA, the CDR3 is TGTGCCATCAGTGAGTCCAATCTAGGGGATACGCAGTATTTT. This codes for CAISESNLGDTQYF. The chain uses TRBV10-3 and TRBJ2-3; D unresolved. Germline V gene sequence: CDR1 ENHRY, CDR2 SYGVKD. V was cut by 0 bases and J by 6 bases, with 10 bases left in between. This CDR3 comprises 14 residues.

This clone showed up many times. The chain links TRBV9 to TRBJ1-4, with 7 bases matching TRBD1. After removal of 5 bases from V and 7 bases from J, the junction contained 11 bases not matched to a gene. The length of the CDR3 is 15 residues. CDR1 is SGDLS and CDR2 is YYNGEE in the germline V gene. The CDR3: CASSANRGGFEKLFF. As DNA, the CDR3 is TGTGCCAGCAGTGCCAACAGGGGAGGTTTTGAAAAACTGTTTTTT.

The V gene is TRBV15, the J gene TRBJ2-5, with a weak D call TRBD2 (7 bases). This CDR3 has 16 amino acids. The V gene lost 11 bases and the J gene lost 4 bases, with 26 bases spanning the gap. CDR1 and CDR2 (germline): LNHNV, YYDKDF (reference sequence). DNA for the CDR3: TGTGCCGGGGGAGGGGGGAGTCGAAACCCCCTAGAGACCCAGTACTTC. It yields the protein CAGGGGSRNPLETQYF.

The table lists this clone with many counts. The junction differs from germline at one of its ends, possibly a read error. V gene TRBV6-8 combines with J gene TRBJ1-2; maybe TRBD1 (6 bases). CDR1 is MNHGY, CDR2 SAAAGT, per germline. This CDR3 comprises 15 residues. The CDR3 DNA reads TGTGCCATCAGTGACTGGGGGGCGCCCAACTATGGCTACACCTTC. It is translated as CAISDWGAPNYGYTF.

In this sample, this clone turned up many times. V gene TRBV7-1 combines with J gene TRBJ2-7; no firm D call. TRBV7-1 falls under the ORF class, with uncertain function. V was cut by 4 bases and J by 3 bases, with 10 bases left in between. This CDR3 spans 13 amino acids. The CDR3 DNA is TGTGCCAGCAGCTGGGATGGTTACTACGAGCAGTACTTC. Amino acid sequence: CASSWDGYYEQYF.

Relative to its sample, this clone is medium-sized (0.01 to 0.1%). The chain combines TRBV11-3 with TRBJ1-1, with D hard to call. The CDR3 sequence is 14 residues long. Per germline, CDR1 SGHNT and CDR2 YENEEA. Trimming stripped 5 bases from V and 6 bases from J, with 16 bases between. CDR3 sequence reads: CASSPAEGRPEAFF. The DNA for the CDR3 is TGTGCCAGCAGCCCCGCGGAAGGGCGTCCTGAAGCTTTCTTT.

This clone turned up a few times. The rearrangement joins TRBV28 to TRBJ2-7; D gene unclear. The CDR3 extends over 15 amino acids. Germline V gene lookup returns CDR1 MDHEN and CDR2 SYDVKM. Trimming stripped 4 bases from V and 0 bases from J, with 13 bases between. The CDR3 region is CASSSPRALSYEQYF. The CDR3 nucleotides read TGTGCCAGCAGTTCCCCCCGGGCCCTCTCCTACGAGCAGTACTTC.

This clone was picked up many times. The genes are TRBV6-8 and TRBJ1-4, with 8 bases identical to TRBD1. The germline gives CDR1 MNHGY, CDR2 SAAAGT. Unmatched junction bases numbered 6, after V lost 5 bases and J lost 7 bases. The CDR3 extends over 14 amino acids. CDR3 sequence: CASSGQGPVEKLFF. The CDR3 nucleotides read TGTGCCAGCAGTGGACAGGGTCCGGTTGAAAAACTGTTTTTT.

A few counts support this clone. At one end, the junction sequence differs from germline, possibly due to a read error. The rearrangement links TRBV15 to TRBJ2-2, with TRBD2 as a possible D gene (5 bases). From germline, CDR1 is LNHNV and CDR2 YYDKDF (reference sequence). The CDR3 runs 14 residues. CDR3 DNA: TGTGCCACCAGCAGAGTTACTCGTACCGGGAAGCTGTTTTTT. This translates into CATSRVTRTGKLFF.

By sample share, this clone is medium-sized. CDR3 in amino acids: CASSQEGWTEAFF. CDR3 nucleotide sequence: TGCGCCAGCAGCCAAGAGGGATGGACTGAAGCTTTCTTT. The chain links TRBV23-1 to TRBJ1-1, with D uncertain. TRBV23-1 belongs to the ORF category, with a function that is uncertain. V was trimmed by 6 bases and J by 5 bases, leaving 13 bases between them. This CDR3 comprises 13 residues.

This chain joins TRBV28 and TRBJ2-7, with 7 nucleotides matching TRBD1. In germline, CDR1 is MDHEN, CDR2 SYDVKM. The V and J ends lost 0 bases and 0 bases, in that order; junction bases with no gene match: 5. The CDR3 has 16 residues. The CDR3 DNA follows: TGTGCCAGCAGTTTATGGTCGGGACAGAACTCCTACGAGCAGTACTTC. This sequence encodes CASSLWSGQNSYEQYF.

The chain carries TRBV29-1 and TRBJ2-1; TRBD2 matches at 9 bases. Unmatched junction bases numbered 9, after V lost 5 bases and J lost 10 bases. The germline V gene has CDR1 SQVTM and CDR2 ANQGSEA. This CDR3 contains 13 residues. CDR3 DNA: TGCAGCGTTTTTAGCGGGGGAACGGGGGAGCAGTTCTTC. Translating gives CSVFSGGTGEQFF.

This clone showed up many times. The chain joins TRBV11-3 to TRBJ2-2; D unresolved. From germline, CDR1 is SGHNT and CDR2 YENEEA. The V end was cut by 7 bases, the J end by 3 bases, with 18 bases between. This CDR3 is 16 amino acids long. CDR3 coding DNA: TGTGCCAGCATCCAACGGGTGGCGGCGGACACCGGGGAGCTGTTTTTT. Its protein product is CASIQRVAADTGELFF. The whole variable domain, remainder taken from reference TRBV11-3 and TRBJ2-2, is EAGVVQSPRYKIIEKKQPVAFWCNPISGHNTLYWYLQNLGQGPELLIRYENEEAVDDSQLPKDRFSAERLKGVDSTLKIQPAELGDSAVYLCASIQRVAADTGELFFGEGSRLTVL.

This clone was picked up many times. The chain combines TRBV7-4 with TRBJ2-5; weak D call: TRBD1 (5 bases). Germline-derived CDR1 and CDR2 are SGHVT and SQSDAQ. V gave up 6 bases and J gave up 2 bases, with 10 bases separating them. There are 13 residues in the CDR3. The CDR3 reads CASRGSGQETQYF. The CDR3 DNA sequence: TGTGCCAGCAGGGGATCAGGGCAAGAGACCCAGTACTTC. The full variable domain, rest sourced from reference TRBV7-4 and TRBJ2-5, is GAGVSQSPRYKVAKRGRDVALRCDSISGHVTLYWYRQTLGQGSEVLTYSQSDAQRDKSGRPSGRFSAERPERSVSTLKIQRTEQGDSAVYLCASRGSGQETQYFGPGTRLLVL.

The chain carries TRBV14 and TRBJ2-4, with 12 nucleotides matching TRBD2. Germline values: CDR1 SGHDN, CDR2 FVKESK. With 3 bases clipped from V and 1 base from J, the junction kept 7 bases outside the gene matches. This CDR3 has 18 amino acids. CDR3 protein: CASSQVLAGGFAKNIQYF. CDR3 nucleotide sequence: TGTGCCAGCAGCCAGGTACTAGCGGGGGGTTTCGCCAAAAACATTCAGTACTTC.

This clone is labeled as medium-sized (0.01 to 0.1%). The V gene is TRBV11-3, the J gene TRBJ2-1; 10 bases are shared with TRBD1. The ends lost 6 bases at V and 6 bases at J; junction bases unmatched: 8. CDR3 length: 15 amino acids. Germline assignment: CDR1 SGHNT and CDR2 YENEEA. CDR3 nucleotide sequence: TGTGCCAGCAGGGCCGGGACAGGGGTCCCCAATGAGCAGTTCTTC. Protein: CASRAGTGVPNEQFF.

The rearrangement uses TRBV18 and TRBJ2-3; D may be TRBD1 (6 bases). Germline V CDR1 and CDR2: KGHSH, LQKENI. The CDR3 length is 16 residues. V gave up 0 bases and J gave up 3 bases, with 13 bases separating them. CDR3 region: CASSPPTGRGTDTQYF. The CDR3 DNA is TGTGCCAGCTCACCACCGACCGGCAGGGGAACAGATACGCAGTATTTT.

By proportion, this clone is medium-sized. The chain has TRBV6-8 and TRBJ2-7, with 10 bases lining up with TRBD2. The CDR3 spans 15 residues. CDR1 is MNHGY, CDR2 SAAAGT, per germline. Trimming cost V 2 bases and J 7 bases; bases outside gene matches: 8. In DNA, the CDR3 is TGTGCCAGCAGTTACCGGCTAGCGGGGGCAAATGAGCAGTACTTC. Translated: CASSYRLAGANEQYF.

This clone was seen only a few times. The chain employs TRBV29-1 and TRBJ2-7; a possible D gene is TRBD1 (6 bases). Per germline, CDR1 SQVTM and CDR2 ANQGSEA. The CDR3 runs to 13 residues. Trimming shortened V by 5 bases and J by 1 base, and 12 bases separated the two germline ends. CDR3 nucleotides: TGCAGCGTTTTTTACAGGGAGTCCTACGAGCAGTACTTC. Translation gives CSVFYRESYEQYF.

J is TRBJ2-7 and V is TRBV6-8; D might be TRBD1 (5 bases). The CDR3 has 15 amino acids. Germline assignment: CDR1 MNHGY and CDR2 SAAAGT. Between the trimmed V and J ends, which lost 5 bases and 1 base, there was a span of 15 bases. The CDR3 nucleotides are TGTGCCAGCAGTCGACAGTCGTTTGGTTCCTACGAGCAGTACTTC. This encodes CASSRQSFGSYEQYF.

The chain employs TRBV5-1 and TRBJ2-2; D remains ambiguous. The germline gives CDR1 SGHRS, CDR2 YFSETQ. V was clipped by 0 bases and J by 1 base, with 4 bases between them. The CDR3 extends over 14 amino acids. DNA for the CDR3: TGCGCCAGCAGCTTGGCACAGAACACCGGGGAGCTGTTTTTT. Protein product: CASSLAQNTGELFF.

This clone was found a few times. CDR3 DNA sequence: TGTGCCAGCAGTTGGGGACTAGCGGAGGGGGGTGAGCAGTTCTTC. It specifies CASSWGLAEGGEQFF. The V call is TRBV28, the J call TRBJ2-1; TRBD2 aligns across 11 bases. Germline values: CDR1 MDHEN, CDR2 SYDVKM. Unmatched junction bases numbered 8, after V lost 4 bases and J lost 9 bases. The CDR3 is made up of 15 amino acids.

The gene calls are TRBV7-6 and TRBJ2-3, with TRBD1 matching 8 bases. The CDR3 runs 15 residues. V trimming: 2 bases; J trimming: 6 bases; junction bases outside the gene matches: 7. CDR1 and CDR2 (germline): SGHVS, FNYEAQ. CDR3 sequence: CASSLWGTGLDTQYF. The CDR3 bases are TGTGCCAGCAGCTTATGGGGGACAGGTCTCGATACGCAGTATTTT.

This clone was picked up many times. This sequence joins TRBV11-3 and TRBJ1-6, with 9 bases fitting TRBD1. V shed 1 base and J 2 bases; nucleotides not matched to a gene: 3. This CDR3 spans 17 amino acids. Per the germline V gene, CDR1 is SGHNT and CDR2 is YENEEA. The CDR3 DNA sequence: TGTGCCAGCAGCTTAGGCGGGACAGGGCCCTATAATTCACCCCTCCACTTT. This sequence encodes CASSLGGTGPYNSPLHF.

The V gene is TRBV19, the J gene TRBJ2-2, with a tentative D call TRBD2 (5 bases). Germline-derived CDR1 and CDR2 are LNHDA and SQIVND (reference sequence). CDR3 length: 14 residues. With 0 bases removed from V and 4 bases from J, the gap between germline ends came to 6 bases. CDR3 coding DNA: TGTGCCAGTAGTATAGATGCGGGCACCGGGGAGCTGTTTTTT. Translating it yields CASSIDAGTGELFF. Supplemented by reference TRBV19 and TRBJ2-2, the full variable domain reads DGGITQSPKYLFRKEGQNVTLSCEQNLNHDAMYWYRQDPGQGLRLIYYSQIVNDFQKGDIAEGYSVSREKKESFPLTVTSAQKNPTAFYLCASSIDAGTGELFFGEGSRLTVL.

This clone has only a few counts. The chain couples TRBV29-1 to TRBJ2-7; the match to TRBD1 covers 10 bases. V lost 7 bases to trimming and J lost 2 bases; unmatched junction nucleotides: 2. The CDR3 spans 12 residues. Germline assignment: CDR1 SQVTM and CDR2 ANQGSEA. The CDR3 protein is CSGQGATYEQYF. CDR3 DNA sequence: TGCAGCGGACAGGGGGCAACCTACGAGCAGTACTTC.

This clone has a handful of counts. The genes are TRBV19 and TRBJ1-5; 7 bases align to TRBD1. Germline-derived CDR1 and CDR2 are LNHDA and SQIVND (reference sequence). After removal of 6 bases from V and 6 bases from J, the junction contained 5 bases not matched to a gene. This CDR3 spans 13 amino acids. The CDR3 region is CASRDREGQPQHF. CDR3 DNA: TGTGCCAGTAGAGACAGGGAGGGTCAGCCCCAGCATTTT.

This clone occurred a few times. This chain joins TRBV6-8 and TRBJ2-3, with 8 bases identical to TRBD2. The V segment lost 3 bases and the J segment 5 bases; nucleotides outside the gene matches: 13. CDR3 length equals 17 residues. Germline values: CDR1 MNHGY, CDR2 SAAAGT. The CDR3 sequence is CASSYVGPVGRGDTQYF. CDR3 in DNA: TGTGCCAGCAGTTATGTCGGGCCGGTCGGGAGGGGAGATACGCAGTATTTT.

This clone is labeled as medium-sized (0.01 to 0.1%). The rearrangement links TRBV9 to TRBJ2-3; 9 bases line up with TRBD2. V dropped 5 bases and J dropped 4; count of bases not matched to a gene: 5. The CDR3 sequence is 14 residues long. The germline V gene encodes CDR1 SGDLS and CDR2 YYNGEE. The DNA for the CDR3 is TGTGCCAGCAGTGCGGGGGGGATGTCAGATACGCAGTATTTT. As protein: CASSAGGMSDTQYF.

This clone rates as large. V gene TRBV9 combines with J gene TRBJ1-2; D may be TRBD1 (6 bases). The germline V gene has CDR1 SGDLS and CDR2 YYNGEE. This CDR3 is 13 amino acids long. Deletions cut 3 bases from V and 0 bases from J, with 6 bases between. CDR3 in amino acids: CASSGTANYGYTF. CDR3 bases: TGTGCCAGCAGCGGGACAGCTAACTATGGCTACACCTTC.

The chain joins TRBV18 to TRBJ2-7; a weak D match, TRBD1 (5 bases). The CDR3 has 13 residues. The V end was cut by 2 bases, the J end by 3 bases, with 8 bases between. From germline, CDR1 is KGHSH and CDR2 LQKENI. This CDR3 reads CASSPTRDYEQYF. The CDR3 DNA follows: TGTGCCAGCTCACCAACCAGGGACTACGAGCAGTACTTC.